The rows below give T cell receptor beta chains drawn from one sample of a study of cytomegalovirus exposure and HLA in healthy donors. The assay was immunoSEQ multiplex PCR, and TCRdb's table has in-frame clones only and misses some. The listing records fewer than 85,000 clones. Sequences were obtained from PBMCs. Source of these receptors: a woman aged 35 to 49 in good health and CMV-seropositive. Each CDR3 is given with its conserved first and last residue. The D gene is left open where the match is weak. Clone sizes are given selectively: once, few, many, or a class where the clone is expanded.

j_gene | d_gene | abundance | v_gene | CDR3nt | CDR3aa
TRBJ1-4 | TRBD1 | - | TRBV28 | TGTGCCAGCAGTTCGGGACAGCTTAATGAAAAACTGTTTTTT | CASSSGQLNEKLFF
TRBJ2-7 | TRBD2 | - | TRBV18 | TGTGCCAGCTCAGGGGATTGGGAGGGGATCTACGAGCAGTACTTC | CASSGDWEGIYEQYF
TRBJ2-5 | - | - | TRBV5-1 | TGCGCCAGCAGCTTGACAGGGAACCAAGAGACCCAGTACTTC | CASSLTGNQETQYF
TRBJ1-3 | - | - | TRBV11-2 | TGTGCCAGCAGCTTAGACGGGGGAGAGAGAGGAAACACCATATATTTT | CASSLDGGERGNTIYF
TRBJ2-1 | TRBD2 | - | TRBV11-2 | TGTGCCAGCAGCAATCTAGCGGGAGCGGAAAATGAGCAGTTCTTC | CASSNLAGAENEQFF
TRBJ2-7 | - | - | TRBV9 | TGTGCCAGCAGCGTGGGAGGCCTTTCCTACGAGCAGTACTTC | CASSVGGLSYEQYF
TRBJ1-1 | - | - | TRBV28 | TGTGCCAGCAGGGTCCGGGTTGAAGCTGAAGCTTTCTTT | CASRVRVEAEAFF
TRBJ1-2 | - | - | TRBV28 | TGTGCCAGCCGAACCCCAGCCCGGGACACACATGGCTACACCTTC | CASRTPARDTHGYTF
TRBJ2-5 | - | - | TRBV21-1 | TGTGCCAGCAGCAGCTCTCGGTCCGGGGCCCAGTACTTC | CASSSSRSGAQYF
TRBJ1-2 | TRBD1 | - | TRBV28 | TGTGCCAGCAGTCCTTTAGGACAGGGGGCAGTGAACTATGGCTACACCTTC | CASSPLGQGAVNYGYTF
TRBJ2-3 | - | - | TRBV10-3 | TGTGCCATCAGTTCCGCGTACTACACAGATACGCAGTATTTT | CAISSAYYTDTQYF
TRBJ2-7 | TRBD1 | - | TRBV19 | TGTGCCAGTAGTCTCGGCTCCGGGACAGGCTACGAGCAGTACTTC | CASSLGSGTGYEQYF
TRBJ1-2 | TRBD1 | - | TRBV19 | TGTGCCAGTGGGGACCGGGACAGAGTCTATGGCTACACCTTC | CASGDRDRVYGYTF
TRBJ2-5 | TRBD2 | - | TRBV5-4 | TGTGCCAGCAGCTCGGGGACTAGCGGGTCACAAGAGACCCAGTACTTC | CASSSGTSGSQETQYF
TRBJ1-2 | TRBD1 | - | TRBV6-7 | TGTGCCAGCAGTTACTCGAGACAGGGTAACGACTACACCTTC | CASSYSRQGNDYTF
TRBJ1-1 | - | - | TRBV30 | TGTGCCTGGAGTCTCCCTACCGGGGGAGGCACTGAAGCTTTCTTT | CAWSLPTGGGTEAFF
TRBJ2-5 | TRBD2 | - | TRBV15 | TGTGCCACCAGGACGAATCTAGCGGGGGGCGGCTCGGAGACCCAGTACTTC | CATRTNLAGGGSETQYF
TRBJ1-5 | TRBD1 | - | TRBV28 | TGTGCCAGCAGACAAATCCCACAGGGGGCGGGGGGCAATCAGCCCCAGCATTTT | CASRQIPQGAGGNQPQHF
TRBJ2-5 | TRBD2 | - | TRBV6-6 | TGTGCCAGCAGTCTAGGACTAGCGGGGGCGACCCAGTACTTC | CASSLGLAGATQYF
TRBJ1-1 | TRBD1 | - | TRBV28 | TGTGCCAGCAGTTTAAGTCAGGGGGCCGGTAGCACTGAAGCTTTCTTT | CASSLSQGAGSTEAFF
TRBJ1-3 | - | - | TRBV9 | TGTGCCAGCAGCGTAAGGGGCGGAGACACCATATATTTT | CASSVRGGDTIYF
TRBJ2-2 | TRBD1 | - | TRBV2 | TGTGCCAGCGGACAGGGGGCACGCGGGGAGCTGTTTTTT | CASGQGARGELFF
TRBJ1-2 | - | - | TRBV19 | TGTGCCAGTAAGGGGTGGGAACAGGCGCTCTATGGCTACACCTTC | CASKGWEQALYGYTF
TRBJ2-1 | TRBD2 | - | TRBV9 | TGTGCCAGCAGCGTAGAACTAGCGGGGGAAAATGAGCAGTTCTTC | CASSVELAGENEQFF
TRBJ2-7 | TRBD2 | - | TRBV4-1 | TGCGCCAGCAGCCGCAAGTTGGGAAAGGGAGCGGGAGCCCTTATCTACGAGCAGTACTTC | CASSRKLGKGAGALIYEQYF
TRBJ2-1 | TRBD1 | - | TRBV7-3 | TGTGCCAGCAGCTCGACAGGGGTGGGTGAGCAGTTCTTC | CASSSTGVGEQFF
TRBJ1-1 | TRBD1 | - | TRBV4-2 | TGTGCCAGCAGCCTCCGGACAGGGGGCTCCGCTGAAGCTTTCTTT | CASSLRTGGSAEAFF
TRBJ1-4 | TRBD1 | - | TRBV7-2 | TGTGCCAGCAGCTTAGCGTGGGGACAGCCGAATGAAAAACTGTTTTTT | CASSLAWGQPNEKLFF
TRBJ2-3 | TRBD1 | medium-sized | TRBV6-1 | TGTGCCAGCAGTGAAGGGCAGGGGGCAGATACGCAGTATTTT | CASSEGQGADTQYF
TRBJ2-5 | TRBD2 | - | TRBV9 | TGTGCCAGCAGCGTAGCTGGGGGGGTGCAAGAGACCCAGTACTTC | CASSVAGGVQETQYF
TRBJ1-5 | TRBD1 | - | TRBV28 | TGTGCCAGCAGTGCTCCGGACAGGCCCAATCAGCCCCAGCATTTT | CASSAPDRPNQPQHF
TRBJ2-2 | TRBD2 | - | TRBV4-2 | TGTGCCAGCAGTCAAATGACTAGCGCCGGGGAGCTGTTTTTT | CASSQMTSAGELFF
TRBJ2-1 | TRBD2 | - | TRBV28 | TGTGCCAGCAGGTTAAGCGGGGGGTACAATGAGCAGTTCTTC | CASRLSGGYNEQFF
TRBJ2-1 | - | - | TRBV2 | TGTGCCAGCATTGAGCTTAGGCGGTCCTACAATGAGCAGTTCTTC | CASIELRRSYNEQFF
TRBJ1-2 | - | - | TRBV10-1 | TGCGCCAGCAGCCAAGGACAGAATAACTATGGCTACACCTTC | CASSQGQNNYGYTF
TRBJ1-2 | TRBD1 | - | TRBV11-3 | TGTGCCAGCAGCTTACCCCCGGGACAGGGAGGCATGGGTTATGGCTACACCTTC | CASSLPPGQGGMGYGYTF
TRBJ2-2 | - | - | TRBV19 | TGTGCCAGTAGCACGCGGGCCGGGGAGCTGTTTTTT | CASSTRAGELFF
TRBJ1-5 | - | - | TRBV21-1 | TGTGCCAGCAGCAAACCCGTTGGGACAGACTATAGCAATCAGCCCCAGCATTTT | CASSKPVGTDYSNQPQHF
TRBJ2-2 | TRBD1 | - | TRBV11-3 | TGTGCCAGCAGCTTAGACCACGGGACAGGGTTAACCGGGGAGCTGTTTTTT | CASSLDHGTGLTGELFF
TRBJ2-5 | - | - | TRBV5-4 | TGTGCCAGCAGCTTGGGTCAGGCCAACCAAGAGACCCAGTACTTC | CASSLGQANQETQYF
TRBJ2-5 | - | - | TRBV7-2 | TGTGCCAGCAGCTACCAGGGGCAAGAGACCCAGTACTTC | CASSYQGQETQYF
TRBJ1-2 | TRBD1 | - | TRBV10-3 | TGTGCCATCAGTGAGGGGACAGGCCTTAACTATGGCTACACCTTC | CAISEGTGLNYGYTF
TRBJ2-5 | TRBD2 | - | TRBV7-2 | TGTGCCAGCAGCTTAGCGAGACTAGCGGGAGCGGAGACCCAGTACTTC | CASSLARLAGAETQYF
TRBJ1-2 | - | - | TRBV27 | TGTGCCAGCAGTCTAACAGAAAACCATATGGGCTACACCTTC | CASSLTENHMGYTF
TRBJ2-7 | - | - | TRBV6-1 | TGTGCCAGCAGTGCAGGCAGGGAAAGCTCCGAGCAGTACTTC | CASSAGRESSEQYF
TRBJ1-1 | TRBD1 | - | TRBV9 | TGTGCCAGCAGAGGACAGGAGAACACTGAAGCTTTCTTT | CASRGQENTEAFF
TRBJ2-7 | - | - | TRBV5-1 | TGCGCCAGCAGCTTGTCCGGGGAGACCTACGAGCAGTACTTC | CASSLSGETYEQYF
TRBJ1-1 | - | - | TRBV19 | TGTGCCAGTAGTACCCCTGTCAGGGGCACTGAAGCTTTCTTT | CASSTPVRGTEAFF
TRBJ2-7 | - | - | TRBV5-1 | TGCGCCAGCAGCTTGACTAGCCGAACCTACGAGCAGTACTTC | CASSLTSRTYEQYF
TRBJ1-4 | - | - | TRBV25-1 | TGTGCCAGCAGGGGACGGGGGGAGCATGAAAAACTGTTTTTT | CASRGRGEHEKLFF
TRBJ1-1 | - | - | TRBV18 | TGTGCCAGCTCACCAACTATGAACACTGAAGCTTTCTTT | CASSPTMNTEAFF
TRBJ1-1 | - | - | TRBV29-1 | TGCAGCGGTCAGGCGGGGTGGGGAATGAACACTGAAGCTTTCTTT | CSGQAGWGMNTEAFF
TRBJ2-2 | - | - | TRBV6-1 | TGTGCCACCATCCGTCTAGAAATCGGGGAGCTGTTTTTT | CATIRLEIGELFF
TRBJ2-1 | TRBD2 | - | TRBV5-1 | TGCGCCAGCAGCCCATCTAGCGGGAGGCCGTGGGTTGAGCAGTTCTTC | CASSPSSGRPWVEQFF
TRBJ2-1 | - | - | TRBV14 | TGTGCCAGCAGCCAAGATTCGTACCTTCCGACTTACAATGAGCAGTTCTTC | CASSQDSYLPTYNEQFF
TRBJ2-3 | - | - | TRBV10-1 | TGCGCCAGCAGCCCCCTAGCAGGAGGGTTACATACGCAGTATTTT | CASSPLAGGLHTQYF
TRBJ2-7 | TRBD1 | - | TRBV13 | TGTGCCAGCAGCCCAGCCGGGACAGGGGGCGATCACGAGCAGTACTTC | CASSPAGTGGDHEQYF
TRBJ1-1 | - | - | TRBV9 | TGTGCCAGCAGCGCCGAAGACACGACTGAAGCTTTCTTT | CASSAEDTTEAFF
TRBJ2-1 | TRBD1 | - | TRBV7-3 | TGTGCCAGCAGCTTAGCCAGGGGGCAGAACAATGAGCAGTTCTTC | CASSLARGQNNEQFF
TRBJ2-7 | - | - | TRBV18 | TGTGCCAGCTCACCCACGACAGGAGCCACCTACGAGCAGTACTTC | CASSPTTGATYEQYF